Sequencing of this TCR beta chain was carried out in a study of identical twins. Healthy Caucasians were all of the donors. As regards this clonotype: The target antigen is unknown.

General study findings and limits: Out-of-frame alpha sequences shared by twins were enriched for low generation probability.

TCRdb redid the calling of the 5' RACE reads with MiXCR, one entry per CDR3 protein. The table lists approximately 600,000 distinct CDR3 sequences, roughly 6.6% of them singletons, with 1.6% in the top ten. These sequences were also reported in another study, on yellow fever vaccine responses in identical twins.

The sequence was obtained from a woman aged 18-29 years in good health. Sequencing was performed on PBMCs.

The CDR3 region has the DNA TGTGCCAGCAGTGTGGGGTCGGGCTACGAGCAGTACGTC. It is translated as CASSVGSGYEQYV. The V call is TRBV2, the J call TRBJ2-7, with no clear D. The V gene lost 4 bases and the J gene lost 3 bases, with 10 bases spanning the gap. CDR1 and CDR2 from the germline V gene are SNHLY and FYNNEI. The CDR3 has 13 amino acids.